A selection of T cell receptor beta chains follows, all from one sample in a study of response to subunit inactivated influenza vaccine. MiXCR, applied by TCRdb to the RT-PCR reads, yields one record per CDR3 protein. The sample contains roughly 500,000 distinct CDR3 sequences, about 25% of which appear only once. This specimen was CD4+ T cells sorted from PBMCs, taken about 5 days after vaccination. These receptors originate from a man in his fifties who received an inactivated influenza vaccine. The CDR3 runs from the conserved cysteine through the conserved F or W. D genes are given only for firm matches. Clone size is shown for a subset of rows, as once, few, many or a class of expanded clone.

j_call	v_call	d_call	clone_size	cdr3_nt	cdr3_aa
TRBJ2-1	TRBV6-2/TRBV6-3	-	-	TGTGCCAGCAGTTACTCAAGGGAGGGGGAGGATGAGCAGTTCTTC	CASSYSREGEDEQFF
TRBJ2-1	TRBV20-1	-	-	TGCAGTGCTAGAGATAATCGCAGGTCGGTCAATGAGCAGTTCTTC	CSARDNRRSVNEQFF
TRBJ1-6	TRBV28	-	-	TGTGCCAGCAGTTTATTACCTCTGAGCAATTCACCCCTCCACTTT	CASSLLPLSNSPLHF
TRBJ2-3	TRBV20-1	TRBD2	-	TGCAGTGCTAGGGGAGGGAAAAGCACAGATACGCAGTATTTT	CSARGGKSTDTQYF
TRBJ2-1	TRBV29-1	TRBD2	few	TGCAGCGTTGCCGGGACTAGAAGCCGACACTACAATGAGCAGTTCTTC	CSVAGTRSRHYNEQFF
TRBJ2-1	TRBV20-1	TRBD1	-	TGCAGTGCTAGAGACCGGGACAGTCGCTACAATGAGCAGTTCTTC	CSARDRDSRYNEQFF
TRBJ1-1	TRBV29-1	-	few	TGCAGCCCTCGGGTGGTAACTGGAGCTTTCTTT	CSPRVVTGAFF
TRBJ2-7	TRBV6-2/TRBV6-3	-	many	TGTGCCAGCAGTTCTCGAGGACGGAGCTACGAGCAGTACTTC	CASSSRGRSYEQYF
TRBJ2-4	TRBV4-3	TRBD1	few	TGCGCCAGCAGCCAAGGGACAGGCCGGGATGGAAACATTCAGTACTTC	CASSQGTGRDGNIQYF
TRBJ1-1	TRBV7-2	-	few	TGTGCCAGCAGCAGATACAGGGAGACGGCTTTCTTT	CASSRYRETAFF
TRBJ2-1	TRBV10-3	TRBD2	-	TGTGCCATCAGTGATGACGGACTAGCGGACTACAATGAGCAGTTCTTC	CAISDDGLADYNEQFF
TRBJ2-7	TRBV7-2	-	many	TGTGCCAGCACCATTCTACCCGGACAGAGCTCCTACGAGCAGTACTTC	CASTILPGQSSYEQYF
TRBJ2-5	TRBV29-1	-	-	TGCAGCGTTGTGGGAGCGGAGACCCAGTACTTC	CSVVGAETQYF
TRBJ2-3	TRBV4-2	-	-	TGTGCCAGCAGCCGCTATGGAGGGGCCCAGACAGATACGCAGTATTTT	CASSRYGGAQTDTQYF
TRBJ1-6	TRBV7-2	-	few	TGTGCCAGCAGCCAAACCAACCGGGGGAGGAATTCACCCCTCCACTTT	CASSQTNRGRNSPLHF
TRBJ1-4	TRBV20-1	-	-	TGCAGTGCTAGAGATCGGGGGATCGGCGAAAAACTGTTTTTT	CSARDRGIGEKLFF
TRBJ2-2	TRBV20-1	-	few	TGCAGTGCTAGATCCACGCCCGGGACCGATAACACCGGGGAGCTGTTTTTT	CSARSTPGTDNTGELFF
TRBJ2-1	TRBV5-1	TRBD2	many	TGCGCCAGCAGCTTGAAATCACCTAGCGGGAGTCTCACCTACAATGAGCAGTTCTTC	CASSLKSPSGSLTYNEQFF